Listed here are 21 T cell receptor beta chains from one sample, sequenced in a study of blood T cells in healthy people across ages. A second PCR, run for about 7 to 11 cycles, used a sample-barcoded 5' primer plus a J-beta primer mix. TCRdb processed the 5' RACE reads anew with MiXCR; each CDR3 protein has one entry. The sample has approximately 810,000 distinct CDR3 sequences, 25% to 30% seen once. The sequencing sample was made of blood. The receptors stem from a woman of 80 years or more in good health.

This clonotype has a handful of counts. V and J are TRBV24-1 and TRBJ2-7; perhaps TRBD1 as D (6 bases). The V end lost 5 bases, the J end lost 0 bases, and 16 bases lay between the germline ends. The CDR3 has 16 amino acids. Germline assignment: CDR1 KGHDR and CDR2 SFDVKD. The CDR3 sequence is CATSGPGTTSSYEQYF. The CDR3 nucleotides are TGTGCCACCAGTGGTCCCGGGACAACGAGCTCCTACGAGCAGTACTTC.

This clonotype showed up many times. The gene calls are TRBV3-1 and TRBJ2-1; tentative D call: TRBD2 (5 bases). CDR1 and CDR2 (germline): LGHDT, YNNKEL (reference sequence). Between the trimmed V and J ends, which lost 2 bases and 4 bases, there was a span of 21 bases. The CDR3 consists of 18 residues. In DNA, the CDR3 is TGTGCCAGCAGCCAAACTAGACGGACCCCGCGAGCTTACAATGAGCAGTTCTTC. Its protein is CASSQTRRTPRAYNEQFF.

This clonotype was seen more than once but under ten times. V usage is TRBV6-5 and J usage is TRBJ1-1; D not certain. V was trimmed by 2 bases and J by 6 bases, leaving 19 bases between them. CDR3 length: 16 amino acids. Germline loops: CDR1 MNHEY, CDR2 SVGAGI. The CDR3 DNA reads TGTGCCAGCAGTTACCCTCCTCATGTGTCCGGCTCTGAAGCTTTCTTT. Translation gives CASSYPPHVSGSEAFF.

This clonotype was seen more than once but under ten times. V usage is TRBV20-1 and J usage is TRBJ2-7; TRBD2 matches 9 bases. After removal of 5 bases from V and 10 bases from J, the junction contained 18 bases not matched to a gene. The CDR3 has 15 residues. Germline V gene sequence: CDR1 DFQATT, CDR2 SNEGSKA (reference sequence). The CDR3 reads CSAFPGLALGEAQYF. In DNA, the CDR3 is TGCAGTGCTTTCCCGGGACTAGCCCTAGGAGAGGCCCAGTACTTC.

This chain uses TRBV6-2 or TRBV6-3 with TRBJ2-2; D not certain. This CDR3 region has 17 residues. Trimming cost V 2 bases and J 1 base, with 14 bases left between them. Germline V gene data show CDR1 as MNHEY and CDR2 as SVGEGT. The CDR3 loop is CASSYRPGRLNTGELFF. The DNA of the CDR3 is TGTGCCAGCAGTTACCGACCCGGACGGCTGAACACCGGGGAGCTGTTTTTT.

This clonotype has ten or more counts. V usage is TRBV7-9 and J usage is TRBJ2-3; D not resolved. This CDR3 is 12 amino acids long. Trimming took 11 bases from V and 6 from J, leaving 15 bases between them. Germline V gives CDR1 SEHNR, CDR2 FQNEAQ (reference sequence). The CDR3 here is CAGTPILDTQYF. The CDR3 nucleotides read TGTGCCGGCACACCGATTTTGGATACGCAGTATTTT. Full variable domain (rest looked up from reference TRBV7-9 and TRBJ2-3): DTGVSQNPRHKITKRGQNVTFRCDPISEHNRLYWYRQTLGQGPEFLTYFQNEAQLEKSRLLSDRFSAERPKGSFSTLEIQRTEQGDSAMYLCAGTPILDTQYFGPGTRLTVL.

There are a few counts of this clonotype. The chain's CDR3 is CASSHLSSEGHRGIFYTF. CDR3 coding DNA: TGTGCCAGCAGCCATCTCTCATCAGAGGGGCACAGGGGAATTTTCTACACCTTC. The V and J genes are TRBV4-2 and TRBJ1-2; TRBD1 aligns across 7 bases. The ends lost 3 bases at V and 10 bases at J; junction bases unmatched: 23. Germline lookup yields CDR1 LGHNA and CDR2 YNFKEQ. The CDR3 loop spans 18 amino acids.

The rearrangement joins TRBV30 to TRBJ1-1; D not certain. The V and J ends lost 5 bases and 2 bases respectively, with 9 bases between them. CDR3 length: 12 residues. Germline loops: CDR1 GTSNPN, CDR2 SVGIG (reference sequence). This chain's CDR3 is CAWERINTEAFF. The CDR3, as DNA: TGTGCCTGGGAGAGAATTAACACTGAAGCTTTCTTT.

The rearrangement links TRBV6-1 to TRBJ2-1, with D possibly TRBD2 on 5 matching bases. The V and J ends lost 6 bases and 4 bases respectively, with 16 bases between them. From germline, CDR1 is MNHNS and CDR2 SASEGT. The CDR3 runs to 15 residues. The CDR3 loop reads CASRRVYSSYNEQFF. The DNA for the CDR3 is TGTGCCAGCAGGAGGGTCTATTCGTCTTACAATGAGCAGTTCTTC.

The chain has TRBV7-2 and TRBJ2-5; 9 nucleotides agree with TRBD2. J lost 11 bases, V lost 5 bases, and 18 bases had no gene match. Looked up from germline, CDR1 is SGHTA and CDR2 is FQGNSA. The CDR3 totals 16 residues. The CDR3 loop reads CASSPVSGGGAYEQYF. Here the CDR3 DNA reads TGTGCCAGCAGCCCAGTCTCAGGCGGGGGGGCTTATGAGCAGTACTTC.

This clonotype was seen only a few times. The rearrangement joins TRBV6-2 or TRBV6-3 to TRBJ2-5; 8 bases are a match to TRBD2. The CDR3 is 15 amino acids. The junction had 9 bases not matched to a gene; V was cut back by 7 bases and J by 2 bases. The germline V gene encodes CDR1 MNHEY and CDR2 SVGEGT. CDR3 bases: TGTGCCAGCAAGGGGCGGGGGGCCGTTCAAGAGACCCAGTACTTC. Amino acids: CASKGRGAVQETQYF.

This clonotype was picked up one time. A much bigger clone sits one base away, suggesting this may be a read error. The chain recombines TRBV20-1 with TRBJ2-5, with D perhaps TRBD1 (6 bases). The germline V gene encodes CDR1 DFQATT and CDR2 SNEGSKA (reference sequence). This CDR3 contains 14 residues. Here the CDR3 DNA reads TGCAGTCCTCTTCGAAGGATGGGACAAGGGACCCAGTACTTC. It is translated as CSPLRRMGQGTQYF.

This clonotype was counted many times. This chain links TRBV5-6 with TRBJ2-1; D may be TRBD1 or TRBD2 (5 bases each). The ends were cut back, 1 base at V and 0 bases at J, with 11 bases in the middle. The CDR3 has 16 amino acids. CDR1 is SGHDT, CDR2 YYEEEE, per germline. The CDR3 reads CASSLIRGVSYNEQFF. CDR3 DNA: TGTGCCAGCAGCTTGATACGAGGGGTCTCCTACAATGAGCAGTTCTTC. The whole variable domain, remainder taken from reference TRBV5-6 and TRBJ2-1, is DAGVTQSPTHLIKTRGQQVTLRCSPKSGHDTVSWYQQALGQGPQFIFQYYEEEERQRGNFPDRFSGHQFPNYSSELNVNALLLGDSALYLCASSLIRGVSYNEQFFGPGTRLTVL.

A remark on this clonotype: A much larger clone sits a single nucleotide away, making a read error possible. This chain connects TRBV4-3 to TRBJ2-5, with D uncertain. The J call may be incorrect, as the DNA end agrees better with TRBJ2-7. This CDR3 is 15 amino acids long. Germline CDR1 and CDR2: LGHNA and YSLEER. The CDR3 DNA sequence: TGCGCCAGCAGCCAAGATCGGGCAAGTGGCGACGAGCAGTACTTC. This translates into CASSQDRASGDEQYF.

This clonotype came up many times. CDR3: CAWSGTAGEQYF. In DNA, the CDR3 is TGTGCCTGGAGTGGGACCGCGGGGGAGCAGTACTTC. The chain combines TRBV30 with TRBJ2-5; the match to TRBD2 covers 7 bases. Germline loops: CDR1 GTSNPN, CDR2 SVGIG (reference sequence). CDR3 length: 12 residues. V trimming: 1 base; J trimming: 11 bases; junction bases outside the gene matches: 7.

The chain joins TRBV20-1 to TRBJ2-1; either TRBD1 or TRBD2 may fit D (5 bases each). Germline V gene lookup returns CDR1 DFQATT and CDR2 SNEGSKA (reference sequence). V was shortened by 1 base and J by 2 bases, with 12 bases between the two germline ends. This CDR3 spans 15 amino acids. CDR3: CSARVGRGPYNEQFF. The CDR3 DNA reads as TGCAGTGCTAGAGTGGGACGCGGGCCCTACAATGAGCAGTTCTTC.

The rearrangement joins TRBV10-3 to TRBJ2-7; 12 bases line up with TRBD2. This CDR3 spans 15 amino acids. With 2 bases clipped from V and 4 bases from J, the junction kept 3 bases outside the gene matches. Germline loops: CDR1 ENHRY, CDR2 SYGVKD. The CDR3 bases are TGTGCCATCAGTGAGGGGACTAGCGGGCCTTACGAGCAGTACTTC. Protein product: CAISEGTSGPYEQYF.

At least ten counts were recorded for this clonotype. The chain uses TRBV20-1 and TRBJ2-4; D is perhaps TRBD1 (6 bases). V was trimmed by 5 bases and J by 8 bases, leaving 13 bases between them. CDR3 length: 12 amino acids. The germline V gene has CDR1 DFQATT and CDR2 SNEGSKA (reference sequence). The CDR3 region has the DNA TGCAGTGCTTTACAGGGTATAGACATTCAGTACTTC. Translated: CSALQGIDIQYF.

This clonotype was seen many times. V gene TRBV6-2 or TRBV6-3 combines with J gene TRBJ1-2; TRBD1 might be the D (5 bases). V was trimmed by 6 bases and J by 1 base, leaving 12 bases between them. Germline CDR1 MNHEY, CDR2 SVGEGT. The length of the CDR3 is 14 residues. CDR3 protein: CASRGRTINYGYTF. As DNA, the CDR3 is TGTGCCAGCAGGGGACGGACTATTAACTATGGCTACACCTTC.

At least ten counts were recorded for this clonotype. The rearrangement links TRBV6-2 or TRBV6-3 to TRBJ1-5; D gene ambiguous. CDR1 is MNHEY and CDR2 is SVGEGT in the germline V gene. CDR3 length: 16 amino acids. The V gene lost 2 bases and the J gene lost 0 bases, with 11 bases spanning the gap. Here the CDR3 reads CASSYVRLYSNQPQHF. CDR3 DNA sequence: TGTGCCAGCAGTTACGTCCGTCTCTATAGCAATCAGCCCCAGCATTTT.

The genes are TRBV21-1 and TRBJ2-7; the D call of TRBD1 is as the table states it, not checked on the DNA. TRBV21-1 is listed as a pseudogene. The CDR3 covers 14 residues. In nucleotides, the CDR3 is TGTGCCAGGAGGGTCCAGGGTATCCCCTACGAGCAGTACTTC. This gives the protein CARRVQGIPYEQYF.